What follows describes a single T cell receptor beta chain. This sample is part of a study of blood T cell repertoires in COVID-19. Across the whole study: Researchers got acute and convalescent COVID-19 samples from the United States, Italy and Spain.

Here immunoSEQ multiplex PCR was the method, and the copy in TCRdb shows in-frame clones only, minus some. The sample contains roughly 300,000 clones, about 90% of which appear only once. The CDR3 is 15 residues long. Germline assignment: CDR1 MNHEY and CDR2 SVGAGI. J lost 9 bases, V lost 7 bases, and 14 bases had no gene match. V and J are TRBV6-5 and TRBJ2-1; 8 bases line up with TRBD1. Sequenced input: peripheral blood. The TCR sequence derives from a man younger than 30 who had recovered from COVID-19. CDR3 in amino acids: CASTSGTGLLSEQFF. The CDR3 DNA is TGTGCCAGCACTTCCGGGACAGGATTATTGAGTGAGCAGTTCTTC.